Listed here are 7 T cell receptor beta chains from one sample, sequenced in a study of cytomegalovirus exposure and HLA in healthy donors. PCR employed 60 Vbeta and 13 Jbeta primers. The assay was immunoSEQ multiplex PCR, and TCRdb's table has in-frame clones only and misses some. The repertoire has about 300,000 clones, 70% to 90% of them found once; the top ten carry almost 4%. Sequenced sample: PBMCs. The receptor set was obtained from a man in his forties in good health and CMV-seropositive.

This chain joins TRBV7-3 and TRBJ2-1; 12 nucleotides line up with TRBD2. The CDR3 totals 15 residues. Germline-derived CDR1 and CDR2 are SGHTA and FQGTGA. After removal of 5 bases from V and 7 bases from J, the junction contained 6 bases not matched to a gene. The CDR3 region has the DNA TGTGCCAGCAGCCTCTCCGGACTAGCGGGGAATGAGCAGTTCTTC. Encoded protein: CASSLSGLAGNEQFF.

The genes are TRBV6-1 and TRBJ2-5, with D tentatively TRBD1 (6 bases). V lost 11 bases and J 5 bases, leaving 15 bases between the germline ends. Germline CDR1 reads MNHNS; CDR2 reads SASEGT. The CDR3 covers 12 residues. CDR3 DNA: TGTGCCGGCACCCAAAGGGGGGAGACCCAGTACTTC. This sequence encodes CAGTQRGETQYF.

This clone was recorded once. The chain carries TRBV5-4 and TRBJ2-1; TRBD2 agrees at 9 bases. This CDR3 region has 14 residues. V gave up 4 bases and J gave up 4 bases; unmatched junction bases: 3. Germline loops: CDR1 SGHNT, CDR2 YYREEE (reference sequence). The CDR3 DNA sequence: TGTGCCAGCAGCCCTGGACTAGCGTACAATGAGCAGTTCTTC. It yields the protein CASSPGLAYNEQFF.

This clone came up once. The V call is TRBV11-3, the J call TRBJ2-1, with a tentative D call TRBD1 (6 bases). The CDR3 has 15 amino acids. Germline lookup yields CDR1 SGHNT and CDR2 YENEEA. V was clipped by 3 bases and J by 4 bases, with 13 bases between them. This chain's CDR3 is CASSLRHDRYNEQFF. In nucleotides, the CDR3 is TGTGCCAGCAGCTTGAGGCATGACAGGTACAATGAGCAGTTCTTC.

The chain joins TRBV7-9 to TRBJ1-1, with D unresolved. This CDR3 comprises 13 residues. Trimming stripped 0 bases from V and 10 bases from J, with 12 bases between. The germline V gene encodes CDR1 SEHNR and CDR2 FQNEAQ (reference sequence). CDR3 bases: TGTGCCAGCAGCTTAGCCTACCCGAGTATAGCTTTCTTT. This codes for CASSLAYPSIAFF.

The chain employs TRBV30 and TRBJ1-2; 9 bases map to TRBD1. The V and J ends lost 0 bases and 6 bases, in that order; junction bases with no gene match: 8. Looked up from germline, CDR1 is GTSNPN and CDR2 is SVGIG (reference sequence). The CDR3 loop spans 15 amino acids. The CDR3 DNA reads TGTGCCTGGAGTGTACTTCGGACAGGGGCGCATGGCTACACCTTC. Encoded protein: CAWSVLRTGAHGYTF.

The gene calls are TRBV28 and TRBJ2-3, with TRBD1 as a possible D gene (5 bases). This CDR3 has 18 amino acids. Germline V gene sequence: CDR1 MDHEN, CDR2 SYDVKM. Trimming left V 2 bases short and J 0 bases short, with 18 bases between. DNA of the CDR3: TGTGCCAGCAGTTTAAGGGGTCTTTTGGACGGGAGCACAGATACGCAGTATTTT. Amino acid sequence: CASSLRGLLDGSTDTQYF.